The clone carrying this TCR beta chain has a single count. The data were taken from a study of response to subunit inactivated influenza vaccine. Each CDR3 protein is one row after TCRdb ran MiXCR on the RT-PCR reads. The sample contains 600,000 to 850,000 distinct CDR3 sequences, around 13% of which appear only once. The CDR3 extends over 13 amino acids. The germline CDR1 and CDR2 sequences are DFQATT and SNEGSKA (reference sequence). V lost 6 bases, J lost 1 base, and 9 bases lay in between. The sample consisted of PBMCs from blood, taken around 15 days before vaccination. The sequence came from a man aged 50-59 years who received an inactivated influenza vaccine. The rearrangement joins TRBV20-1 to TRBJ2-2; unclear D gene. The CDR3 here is CSAHDQNTGELFF. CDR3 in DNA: TGCAGTGCCCACGACCAGAACACCGGGGAGCTGTTTTTT.